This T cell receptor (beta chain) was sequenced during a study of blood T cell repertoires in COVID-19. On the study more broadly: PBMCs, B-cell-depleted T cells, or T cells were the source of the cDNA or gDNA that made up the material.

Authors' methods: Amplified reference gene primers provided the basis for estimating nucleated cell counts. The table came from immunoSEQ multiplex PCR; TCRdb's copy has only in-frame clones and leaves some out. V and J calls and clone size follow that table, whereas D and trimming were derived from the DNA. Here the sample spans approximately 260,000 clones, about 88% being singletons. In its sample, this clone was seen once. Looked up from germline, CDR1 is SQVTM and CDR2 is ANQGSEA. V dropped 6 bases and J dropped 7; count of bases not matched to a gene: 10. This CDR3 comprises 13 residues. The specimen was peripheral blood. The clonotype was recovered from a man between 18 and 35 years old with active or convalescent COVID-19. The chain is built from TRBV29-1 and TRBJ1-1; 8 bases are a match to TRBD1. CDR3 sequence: CSVTSQGAGEAFF. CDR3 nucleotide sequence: TGCAGCGTGACCTCGCAGGGGGCAGGTGAAGCTTTCTTT.